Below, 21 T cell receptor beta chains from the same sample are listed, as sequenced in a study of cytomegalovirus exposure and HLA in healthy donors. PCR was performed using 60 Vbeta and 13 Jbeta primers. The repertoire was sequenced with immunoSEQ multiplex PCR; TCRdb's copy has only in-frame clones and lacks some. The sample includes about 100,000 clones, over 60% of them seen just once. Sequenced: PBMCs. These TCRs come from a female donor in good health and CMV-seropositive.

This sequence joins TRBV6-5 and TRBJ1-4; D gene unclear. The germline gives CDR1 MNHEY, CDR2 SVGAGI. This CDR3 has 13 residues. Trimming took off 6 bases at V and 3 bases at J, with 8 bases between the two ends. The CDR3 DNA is TGTGCCAGCAGGACGAGGGCTAATGAAAAACTGTTTTTT. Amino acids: CASRTRANEKLFF.

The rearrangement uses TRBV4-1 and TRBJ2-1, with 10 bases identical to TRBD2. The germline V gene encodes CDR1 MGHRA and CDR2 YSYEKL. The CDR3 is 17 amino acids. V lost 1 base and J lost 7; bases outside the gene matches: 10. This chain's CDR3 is CASSQVATSGVLNEQFF. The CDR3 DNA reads TGCGCCAGCAGCCAAGTCGCCACTAGCGGGGTTTTGAATGAGCAGTTCTTC.

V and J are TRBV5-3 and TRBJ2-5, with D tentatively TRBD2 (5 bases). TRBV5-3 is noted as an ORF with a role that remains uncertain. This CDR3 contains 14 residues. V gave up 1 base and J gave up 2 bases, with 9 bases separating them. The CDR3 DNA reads TGTGCCAGAAGCTTGCGTGCGGGTCAAGAGACCCAGTACTTC. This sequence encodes CARSLRAGQETQYF.

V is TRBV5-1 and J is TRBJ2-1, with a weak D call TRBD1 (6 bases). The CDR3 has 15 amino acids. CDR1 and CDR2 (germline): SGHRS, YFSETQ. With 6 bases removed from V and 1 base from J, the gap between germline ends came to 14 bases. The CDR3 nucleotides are TGCGCCAGCAACGCCGGGACACCGTCCTACAATGAGCAGTTCTTC. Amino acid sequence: CASNAGTPSYNEQFF.

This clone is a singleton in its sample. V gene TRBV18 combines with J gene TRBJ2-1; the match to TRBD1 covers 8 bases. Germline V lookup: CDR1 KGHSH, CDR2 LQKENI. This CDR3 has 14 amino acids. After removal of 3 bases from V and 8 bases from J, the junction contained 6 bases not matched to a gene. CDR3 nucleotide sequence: TGTGCCAGCTCACCGGACAGGGTTGTGGATGAGCAGTTCTTC. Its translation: CASSPDRVVDEQFF.

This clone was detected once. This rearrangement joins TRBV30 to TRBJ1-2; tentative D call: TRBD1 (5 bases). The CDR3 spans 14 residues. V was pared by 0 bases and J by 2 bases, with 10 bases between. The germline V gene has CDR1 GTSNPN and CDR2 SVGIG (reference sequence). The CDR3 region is CAWSVGRENYGYTF. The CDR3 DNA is TGTGCCTGGAGTGTAGGCAGGGAAAACTATGGCTACACCTTC.

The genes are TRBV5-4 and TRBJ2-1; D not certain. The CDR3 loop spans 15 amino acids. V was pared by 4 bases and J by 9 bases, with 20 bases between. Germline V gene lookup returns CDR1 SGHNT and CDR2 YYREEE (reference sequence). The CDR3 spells CASSRDRRLHSEQFF. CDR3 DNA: TGTGCCAGCAGCCGCGACCGTCGATTACACAGTGAGCAGTTCTTC.

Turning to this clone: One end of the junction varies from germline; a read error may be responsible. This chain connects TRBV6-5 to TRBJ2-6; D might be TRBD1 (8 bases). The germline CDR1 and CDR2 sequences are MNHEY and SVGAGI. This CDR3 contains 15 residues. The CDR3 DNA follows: TGTGCCAGCAGTTTTCAGGGGGCGGGGGCCAACGGCCTGACTTTC. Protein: CASSFQGAGANGLTF.

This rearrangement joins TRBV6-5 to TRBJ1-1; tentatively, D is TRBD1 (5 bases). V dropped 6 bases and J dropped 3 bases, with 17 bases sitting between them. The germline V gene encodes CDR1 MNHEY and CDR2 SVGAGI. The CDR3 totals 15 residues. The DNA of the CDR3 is TGTGCCAGCAGCGACAGCCCCCCAAGGGACACTGAAGCTTTCTTT. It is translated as CASSDSPPRDTEAFF.

The CDR3 sequence: CASRLQVANYGYTF. CDR3 nucleotides: TGTGCCAGCAGGCTCCAGGTAGCTAACTATGGCTACACCTTC. The chain recombines TRBV6-1 with TRBJ1-2; no clear D. The CDR3 has 14 residues. V lost 6 bases, J lost 0 bases, and 11 bases lay in between. Germline CDR1 is MNHNS and CDR2 is SASEGT.

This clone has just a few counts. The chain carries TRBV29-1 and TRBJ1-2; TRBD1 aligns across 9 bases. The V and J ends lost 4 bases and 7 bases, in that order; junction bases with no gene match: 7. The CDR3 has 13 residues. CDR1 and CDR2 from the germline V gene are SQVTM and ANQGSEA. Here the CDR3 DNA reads TGCAGCGTTGCCCGGACAGGGGATTTTGGCTACACCTTC. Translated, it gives CSVARTGDFGYTF. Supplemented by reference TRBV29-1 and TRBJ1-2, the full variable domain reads SAVISQKPSRDICQRGTSLTIQCQVDSQVTMMFWYRQQPGQSLTLIATANQGSEATYESGFVIDKFPISRPNLTFSTLTVSNMSPEDSSIYLCSVARTGDFGYTFGSGTRLTVV.

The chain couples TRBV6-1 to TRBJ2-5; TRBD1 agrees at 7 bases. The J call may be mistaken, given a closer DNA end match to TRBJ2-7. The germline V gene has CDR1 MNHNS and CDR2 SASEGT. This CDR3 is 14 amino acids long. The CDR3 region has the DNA TGTGCCAGCAGTGTAGAGACAGGGTTTGGCGAGCAGTACTTC. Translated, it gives CASSVETGFGEQYF.

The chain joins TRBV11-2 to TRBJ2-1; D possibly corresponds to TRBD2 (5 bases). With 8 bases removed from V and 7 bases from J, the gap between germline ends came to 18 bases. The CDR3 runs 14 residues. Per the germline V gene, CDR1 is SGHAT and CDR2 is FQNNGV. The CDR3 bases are TGTGCCAGCCTCGAGGGTTCCTTCTCTAATGAGCAGTTCTTC. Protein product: CASLEGSFSNEQFF.

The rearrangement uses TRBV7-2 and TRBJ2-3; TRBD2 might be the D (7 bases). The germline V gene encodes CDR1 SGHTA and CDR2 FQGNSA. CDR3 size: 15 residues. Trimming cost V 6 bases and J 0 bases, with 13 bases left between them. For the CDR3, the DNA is TGTGCCAGCAGACTCGAGGGGGGGAGCACAGATACGCAGTATTTT. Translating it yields CASRLEGGSTDTQYF.

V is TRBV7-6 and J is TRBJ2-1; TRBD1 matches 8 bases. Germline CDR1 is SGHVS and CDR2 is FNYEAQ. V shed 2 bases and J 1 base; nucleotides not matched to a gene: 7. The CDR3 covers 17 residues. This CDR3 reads CASSLNQGARSYNEQFF. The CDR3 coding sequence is TGTGCCAGCAGCTTAAATCAGGGGGCTCGGTCCTACAATGAGCAGTTCTTC.

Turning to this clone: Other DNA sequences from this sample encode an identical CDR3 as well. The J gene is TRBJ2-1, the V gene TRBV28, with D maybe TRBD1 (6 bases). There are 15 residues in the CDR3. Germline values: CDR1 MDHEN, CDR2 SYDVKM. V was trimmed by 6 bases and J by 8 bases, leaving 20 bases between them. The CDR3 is CASRPPGVGSDEQFF. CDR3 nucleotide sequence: TGTGCCAGCAGGCCTCCAGGGGTTGGCTCGGATGAGCAGTTCTTC.

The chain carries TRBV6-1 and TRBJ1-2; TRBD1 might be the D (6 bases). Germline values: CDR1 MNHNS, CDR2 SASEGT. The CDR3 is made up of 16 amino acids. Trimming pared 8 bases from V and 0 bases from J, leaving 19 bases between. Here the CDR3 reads CASGALTGSSNYGYTF. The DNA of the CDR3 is TGTGCCAGCGGTGCATTAACAGGGTCGTCTAACTATGGCTACACCTTC.

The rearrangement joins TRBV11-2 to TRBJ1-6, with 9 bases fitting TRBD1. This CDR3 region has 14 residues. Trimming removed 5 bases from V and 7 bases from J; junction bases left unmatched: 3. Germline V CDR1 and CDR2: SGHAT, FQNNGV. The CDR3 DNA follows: TGTGCCAGCAGCCGAGGACAGGGGAATTCACCCCTCCACTTT. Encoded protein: CASSRGQGNSPLHF.

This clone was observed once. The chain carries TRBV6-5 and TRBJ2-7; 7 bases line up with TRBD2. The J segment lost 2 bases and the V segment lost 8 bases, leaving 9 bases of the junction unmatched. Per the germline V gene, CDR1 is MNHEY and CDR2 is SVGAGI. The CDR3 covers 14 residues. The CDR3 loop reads CASRDPGTTYEQYF. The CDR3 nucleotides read TGTGCCAGCCGCGACCCAGGGACTACCTACGAGCAGTACTTC.

CDR3 nucleotides: TGTGCCAGCAGTGAACGAGGACTAGCGGGAGTCGCGAACACCGGGGAGCTGTTTTTT. Encoded protein: CASSERGLAGVANTGELFF. V usage is TRBV2 and J usage is TRBJ2-2; TRBD2 matches 13 bases. V trimming: 2 bases; J trimming: 0 bases; junction bases outside the gene matches: 6. The CDR3 is made up of 19 amino acids. In germline, CDR1 is SNHLY, CDR2 FYNNEI.

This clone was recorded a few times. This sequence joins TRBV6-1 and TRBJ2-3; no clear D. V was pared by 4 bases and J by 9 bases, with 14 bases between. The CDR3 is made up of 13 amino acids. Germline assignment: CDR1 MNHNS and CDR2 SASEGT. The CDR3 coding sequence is TGTGCCAGCAGTGCTTCGGTCCGAGAAACGCAGTATTTT. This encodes CASSASVRETQYF.